A single sample gave rise to the 2 T cell receptor beta chains below, sequenced in a study of identical twins. TCRdb re-called the 5' RACE reads through MiXCR, storing one row per CDR3 protein. The table lists 500,000 or so distinct CDR3 sequences, 14% of them singletons, with 0.95% to 1% in the top ten. This sample was also put to use in a study of yellow fever vaccine responses in identical twins.

Specimen: CD4+ T cells sorted from blood. The receptors originated from a woman aged 18-35 years in good health.

The chain employs TRBV6-1 and TRBJ2-1; TRBD2 agrees at 13 bases. The J segment lost 9 bases and the V segment lost 5 bases, leaving 7 bases of the junction unmatched. The V gene's germline CDR1 is MNHNS and CDR2 SASEGT. The CDR3 length is 15 residues. In DNA, the CDR3 is TGTGCCAGCAGTCGGACTAGCGGGAGCGGCGGTGAGCAGTTCTTC. It codes for CASSRTSGSGGEQFF.

The chain recombines TRBV20-1 with TRBJ2-3; 7 bases match TRBD2. Germline assignment: CDR1 DFQATT and CDR2 SNEGSKA (reference sequence). CDR3 length: 13 residues. V shed 5 bases, J shed 0 bases, and the junction held 2 bases outside the gene matches. The CDR3: CSALAVSTDTQYF. The CDR3 coding sequence is TGCAGTGCTCTAGCGGTTAGCACAGATACGCAGTATTTT.